These T cell receptor beta chains were read from a single sample in a study of blood T cell repertoires in COVID-19. TCRdb's copy holds only in-frame clones and misses some; the assay was immunoSEQ multiplex PCR. The table records tens of thousands of clones, about 90% of them present only once. Sequencing was done on a sample of peripheral blood. These receptors came from a man in his 70s with acute or convalescent COVID-19. Both conserved end residues are part of each CDR3. The D gene is left open where the match is weak. Clone sizes are given selectively: once, few, many, or a class where the clone is expanded.

cdr3_nt | cdr3_aa | v_call | d_call | j_call | clone_size
TGCGCCAGCAGCCGGGCACTAGCGGGATACGAGCAGTACTTC | CASSRALAGYEQYF | TRBV4-1 | TRBD2 | TRBJ2-7 | NA
TGTGCCAGCAGCGATCACAGTGTCATGAACACTGAAGCTTTCTTT | CASSDHSVMNTEAFF | TRBV11-2 | NA | TRBJ1-1 | NA
TGTGCCAGCAGTGCCCCAGGGAAGAACTATGGCTACACCTTC | CASSAPGKNYGYTF | TRBV28 | NA | TRBJ1-2 | NA
TGTGCCATCAGAACCTCCGTCCGGGATGGAACAGATACGCAGTATTTT | CAIRTSVRDGTDTQYF | TRBV10-3 | NA | TRBJ2-3 | NA
TGCGCCAGCAGCCAAGGGCGGGATCAGCCCCAGCATTTT | CASSQGRDQPQHF | TRBV4-3 | NA | TRBJ1-5 | once
TGTGCCATCGGGAGGGCGTCATCCGGGGAGCTGTTTTTT | CAIGRASSGELFF | TRBV10-3 | TRBD2 | TRBJ2-2 | NA
TGCAGTGCTAGTTGGGCGAGCGGGAGGACGTACAATGAGCAGTTCTTC | CSASWASGRTYNEQFF | TRBV20-1 | TRBD2 | TRBJ2-1 | NA
TGCAGCGTGGATGGGACTAGCGGGCACACAGATACGCAGTATTTT | CSVDGTSGHTDTQYF | TRBV29-1 | TRBD2 | TRBJ2-3 | NA
TGTGCCAGCAGACTGGGGCAGATAGAGACCCAGTACTTC | CASRLGQIETQYF | TRBV28 | NA | TRBJ2-5 | NA
TGTGCCAGCAGCTTGGAGGCAACGGGGAGGGGCACAGATACGCAGTATTTT | CASSLEATGRGTDTQYF | TRBV5-4 | TRBD2 | TRBJ2-3 | once